This T cell receptor (beta chain) appears in the sequencing data of a study of OX40 agonist ivuxolimab in advanced cancers. Turning to the study itself: Every 2 weeks, ivuxolimab was infused into the patients intravenously at between 0.01 and 10 mg/kg.

Profiled with immunoSEQ multiplex PCR; TCRdb holds only in-frame clones, not every one. The table records almost 50,000 clones, 80% to 85% of them present only once. This clone was counted once. The CDR3 has 13 residues. Trimming pared 2 bases from V and 1 base from J, leaving 5 bases between. Germline CDR1 is WNHNN and CDR2 is SYGVQD (reference sequence). The source of this sequence is an adult with an advanced solid tumor such as melanoma, head and neck, liver or kidney cancer. The source was CD4+ or CD8+ T cells sorted from blood, collected in a trial of the OX40 agonist ivuxolimab. This chain uses TRBV10-1 with TRBJ1-1, with D uncertain. CDR3 region: CASSEGENTEAFF. The CDR3 DNA reads as TGCGCCAGCAGTGAGGGAGAGAACACTGAAGCTTTCTTT.